This passage covers 29 T cell receptor beta chains from one sample sequenced in a study of cytomegalovirus exposure and HLA in healthy donors. Researchers ran the PCR with 60 Vbeta and 13 Jbeta primers. TCRdb's copy holds only in-frame clones and misses some; the assay was immunoSEQ multiplex PCR. This table has around 71,000 clones, 65% to 70% appearing once. The sample comprised PBMCs. These receptors all stem from a male donor in good health and CMV-seropositive.

This chain links TRBV21-1 with TRBJ2-7; the table's D call, TRBD1, has no DNA check behind it. TRBV21-1 is labeled a pseudogene. The CDR3 is 15 residues long. The CDR3 sequence: CASVLPIQGSDEQYF. The CDR3 bases are TGTGCCAGTGTATTACCTATACAGGGATCGGACGAGCAGTACTTC.

V is TRBV6-6 and J is TRBJ1-2; D is possibly TRBD1 (6 bases). The V gene's germline CDR1 is MNHNY and CDR2 SVGAGI (reference sequence). Trimming took off 5 bases at V and 5 bases at J, with 12 bases between the two ends. This CDR3 has 13 residues. The CDR3 DNA follows: TGTGCCAGCAGTACGCAGACAGGATATGGCTACACCTTC. Its translation: CASSTQTGYGYTF.

This chain uses TRBV6-1 with TRBJ1-5; 7 nucleotides align to TRBD1. The V gene end was trimmed by 5 bases and the J gene end by 6 bases; junction bases not matched to a gene: 7. The CDR3 is 14 residues long. The germline gives CDR1 MNHNS, CDR2 SASEGT. The DNA for the CDR3 is TGTGCCAGCAGTTCGGGGCAGGGGGGTCAGCCCCAGCATTTT. It translates to CASSSGQGGQPQHF.

The chain combines TRBV5-1 with TRBJ1-2, with TRBD1 as a possible D gene (6 bases). The V gene's germline CDR1 is SGHRS and CDR2 YFSETQ. The CDR3 length is 14 residues. V lost 3 bases and J lost 8, with 17 bases in between. The CDR3 sequence is CASSYQFGQSGYTF. DNA of the CDR3: TGCGCCAGCAGCTACCAATTCGGACAGAGCGGCTACACCTTC.

The chain joins TRBV6-5 to TRBJ2-7; 13 bases match TRBD2. With 7 bases clipped from V and 5 bases from J, the junction kept 8 bases outside the gene matches. There are 15 residues in the CDR3. Per the germline V gene, CDR1 is MNHEY and CDR2 is SVGAGI. CDR3 amino acids: CASNKEGLAGNEQYF. CDR3 nucleotide sequence: TGTGCCAGCAACAAAGAGGGACTAGCGGGGAACGAGCAGTACTTC.

CDR3: CASSLGGEAGRLFF. The CDR3 DNA is TGTGCCAGCAGCTTAGGTGGGGAGGCAGGGAGACTGTTTTTT. The rearrangement links TRBV7-2 to TRBJ1-4, with D possibly being TRBD1 (5 bases). CDR1 is SGHTA and CDR2 is FQGNSA in the germline V gene. With 1 base removed from V and 13 bases from J, the gap between germline ends came to 16 bases. The CDR3 runs to 14 residues. The variable domain in full, completed from reference TRBV7-2 and TRBJ1-4, reads GAGVSQSPSNKVTEKGKDVELRCDPISGHTALYWYRQSLGQGLEFLIYFQGNSAPDKSGLPSDRFSAERTGGSVSTLTIQRTQQEDSAVYLCASSLGGEAGRLFFGSGTQLSVL.

This chain uses TRBV7-2 with TRBJ2-6; D is uncertain. Germline V CDR1 and CDR2: SGHTA, FQGNSA. The CDR3 is made up of 17 amino acids. The germline V and J ends were trimmed by 5 bases and 0 bases, with 14 bases remaining between them. The CDR3 nucleotides are TGTGCCAGCAGCGTTTCGTCGCGGAACTCTGGGGCCAACGTCCTGACTTTC. It is translated as CASSVSSRNSGANVLTF.

This clone was seen more than once but under ten times. The same CDR3 also results from other DNA sequences found in this sample. In nucleotides, the CDR3 is TGTGCCAGCAGCTTTGCCCAGGGGCCGTACGAGCAGTACTTC. Protein product: CASSFAQGPYEQYF. V gene TRBV7-2 combines with J gene TRBJ2-7; D might be TRBD1 (6 bases). The length of the CDR3 is 14 residues. Germline CDR1 is SGHTA and CDR2 is FQGNSA. The V end was cut by 3 bases, the J end by 4 bases, with 13 bases between.

This clone was detected only once. This chain joins TRBV6-5 and TRBJ2-2; D is uncertain. The CDR3 has 15 residues. Between the trimmed V and J ends, which lost 0 bases and 1 base, there was a span of 6 bases. Germline V gene lookup returns CDR1 MNHEY and CDR2 SVGAGI. CDR3 protein: CASSYSIQNTGELFF. As DNA, the CDR3 is TGTGCCAGCAGTTACTCGATACAGAACACCGGGGAGCTGTTTTTT.

This sequence joins TRBV7-9 and TRBJ1-5, with 8 bases matching TRBD1. Germline CDR1 and CDR2: SEHNR and FQNEAQ (reference sequence). Losses at the gene ends were 0 bases for V and 6 bases for J; bases not matched to a gene: 13. This CDR3 has 18 residues. CDR3 region: CASSLASGGKTRGQPQHF. CDR3 DNA: TGTGCCAGCAGCTTAGCTTCAGGGGGCAAGACTCGAGGTCAGCCCCAGCATTTT.

The rearrangement links TRBV7-3 to TRBJ2-2, with a tentative D call TRBD2 (6 bases). The CDR3 has 14 amino acids. V dropped 4 bases and J dropped 8 bases, with 14 bases sitting between them. Germline loops: CDR1 SGHTA, CDR2 FQGTGA. CDR3 coding DNA: TGTGCCAGCAGCTCGGGACTTACGGAGGGGGAGCTGTTTTTT. Its protein is CASSSGLTEGELFF.

This clone has only a few counts. The chain recombines TRBV20-1 with TRBJ2-1; a possible D gene is TRBD1 (5 bases). Looked up from germline, CDR1 is DFQATT and CDR2 is SNEGSKA (reference sequence). V gave up 6 bases and J gave up 12 bases, with 15 bases separating them. This CDR3 is built from 11 residues. CDR3 protein: CSAELGRGQFF. In DNA, the CDR3 is TGCAGTGCAGAATTAGGAAGGGGGCAGTTCTTC.

The chain employs TRBV7-9 and TRBJ2-3; D uncertain. The CDR3 sequence is 13 residues long. V was cut by 4 bases and J by 1 base, with 6 bases left in between. Germline CDR1 and CDR2: SEHNR and FQNEAQ (reference sequence). This CDR3 reads CASSSLGTDTQYF. In nucleotides, the CDR3 is TGTGCCAGCAGCTCTCTAGGCACAGATACGCAGTATTTT.

The chain joins TRBV5-8 to TRBJ1-5, with 8 bases identical to TRBD1. The CDR3 consists of 15 residues. The junction had 8 bases not matched to a gene; V was cut back by 5 bases and J by 4 bases. Germline V gives CDR1 SGHTS, CDR2 YDEGEE. The CDR3 is CASRPGQAFNQPQHF. The DNA for the CDR3 is TGTGCCAGCAGGCCGGGACAGGCCTTTAATCAGCCCCAGCATTTT.

In this sample, this clone turned up a few times. The J gene is TRBJ2-1, the V gene TRBV6-6; TRBD2 matches 9 bases. The germline CDR1 and CDR2 sequences are MNHNY and SVGAGI (reference sequence). The CDR3 spans 13 residues. V lost 1 base to trimming and J lost 12 bases; unmatched junction nucleotides: 4. The CDR3 protein is CASSYYSGSGQFF. The CDR3 nucleotides are TGTGCCAGCAGTTACTATAGCGGGAGTGGGCAGTTCTTC.

The chain couples TRBV19 to TRBJ1-2, with 9 bases aligning to TRBD1. Germline lookup yields CDR1 LNHDA and CDR2 SQIVND (reference sequence). J lost 2 bases, V lost 4 bases, and 5 bases had no gene match. This CDR3 has 15 residues. CDR3 sequence (DNA): TGTGCCAGTAGTACGATAGGGACAGGGAACTATGGCTACACCTTC. Translated, it gives CASSTIGTGNYGYTF.

The chain recombines TRBV10-3 with TRBJ2-1, with D uncertain. In germline, CDR1 is ENHRY, CDR2 SYGVKD. Deletions cut 0 bases from V and 12 bases from J, with 9 bases between. This CDR3 comprises 12 residues. The CDR3 loop is CAISESSLGQFF. The CDR3 DNA reads TGTGCCATCAGTGAGTCGAGTCTAGGGCAGTTCTTC.

This chain links TRBV15 with TRBJ2-7, with D perhaps matching TRBD2 (6 bases). V lost 5 bases and J lost 5, with 19 bases in between. The CDR3 has 15 residues. Germline loops: CDR1 LNHNV, CDR2 YYDKDF (reference sequence). The CDR3 protein is CATSGASGGAHEQYF. The CDR3 DNA sequence: TGTGCCACCAGCGGGGCGAGTGGAGGGGCCCACGAGCAGTACTTC. The full variable domain, its missing parts supplied by reference TRBV15 and TRBJ2-7, is DAMVIQNPRYQVTQFGKPVTLSCSQTLNHNVMYWYQQKSSQAPKLLFHYYDKDFNNEADTPDNFQSRRPNTSFCFLDIRSPGLGDTAMYLCATSGASGGAHEQYFGPGTRLTVT.

J is TRBJ2-1 and V is TRBV7-8; D gene unclear. This CDR3 is 12 amino acids long. Trimming removed 3 bases from V and 6 bases from J, with 6 bases in between. Germline V gene sequence: CDR1 SGHVS, CDR2 FQNEAQ. The CDR3 nucleotides are TGTGCCAGCAGCTTCCATTCCAATGAGCAGTTCTTC. This sequence encodes CASSFHSNEQFF.

The chain joins TRBV5-5 to TRBJ2-3; 7 positions agree with TRBD2. V lost 3 bases and J lost 0; bases outside the gene matches: 7. Per germline, CDR1 SGHKS and CDR2 YYEKEE (reference sequence). The CDR3 length is 16 residues. The DNA of the CDR3 is TGTGCCAGCAGCTGGGGGGGATACACTAGCACAGATACGCAGTATTTT. It codes for CASSWGGYTSTDTQYF.

This clone was detected a few times. This chain connects TRBV18 to TRBJ1-5; D is ambiguous. CDR3 length equals 14 residues. Deletions cut 2 bases from V and 8 bases from J, with 13 bases between. Germline V gives CDR1 KGHSH, CDR2 LQKENI. This CDR3 reads CASSPRPGLKPQHF. Written as DNA, the CDR3 is TGTGCCAGCTCACCAAGGCCGGGTCTGAAGCCCCAGCATTTT. Full variable domain (outside the CDR3, taken from reference TRBV18 and TRBJ1-5): NAGVMQNPRHLVRRRGQEARLRCSPMKGHSHVYWYRQLPEEGLKFMVYLQKENIIDESGMPKERFSAEFPKEGPSILRIQQVVRGDSAAYFCASSPRPGLKPQHFGDGTRLSIL.

The chain couples TRBV15 to TRBJ1-4; D is perhaps TRBD1 (6 bases). V lost 7 bases and J 0 bases, leaving 12 bases between the germline ends. The germline CDR1 and CDR2 sequences are LNHNV and YYDKDF (reference sequence). The CDR3 sequence is 15 residues long. CDR3 coding DNA: TGTGCCACCATAGCGGGACAAACAACTAATGAAAAACTGTTTTTT. This gives the protein CATIAGQTTNEKLFF.

The genes are TRBV7-2 and TRBJ1-1; tentative D call: TRBD1 (6 bases). Germline V gene sequence: CDR1 SGHTA, CDR2 FQGNSA. The CDR3 spans 13 residues. The germline V and J ends were trimmed by 5 bases and 4 bases, with 11 bases remaining between them. The CDR3 region is CASSRTGSTEAFF. The CDR3 DNA is TGTGCCAGCAGCCGCACAGGGTCCACTGAAGCTTTCTTT.

This clone was seen once. V usage is TRBV19 and J usage is TRBJ2-5, with TRBD1 identical over 8 bases. Trimming removed 5 bases from V and 5 bases from J; junction bases left unmatched: 10. The CDR3 covers 15 residues. Germline V lookup: CDR1 LNHDA, CDR2 SQIVND (reference sequence). The CDR3 bases are TGTGCCAGTAGTGAATACAGGGGGGAATGGGAGACCCAGTACTTC. Translating gives CASSEYRGEWETQYF. Together with reference TRBV19 and TRBJ2-5, the CDR3 gives the full variable domain: DGGITQSPKYLFRKEGQNVTLSCEQNLNHDAMYWYRQDPGQGLRLIYYSQIVNDFQKGDIAEGYSVSREKKESFPLTVTSAQKNPTAFYLCASSEYRGEWETQYFGPGTRLLVL.

The V and J genes are TRBV27 and TRBJ2-1, with 9 bases that match TRBD2. The germline gives CDR1 MNHEY, CDR2 SMNVEV (reference sequence). This CDR3 comprises 15 residues. The V and J ends lost 6 bases and 6 bases, in that order; junction bases with no gene match: 9. Written as DNA, the CDR3 is TGTGCCAGCAGAATCTCGGGACTAGCCCCCAATGAGCAGTTCTTC. It translates to CASRISGLAPNEQFF.

V gene TRBV4-1 combines with J gene TRBJ2-5; 10 nucleotides align to TRBD2. The DNA end lines up better with TRBJ2-7; the J call may be wrong. Germline V lookup: CDR1 MGHRA, CDR2 YSYEKL. This CDR3 is 15 amino acids long. Here the CDR3 reads CASSQVLAGLDEQYF. In nucleotides, the CDR3 is TGCGCCAGCAGCCAAGTACTAGCGGGACTCGACGAGCAGTACTTC.

This chain links TRBV10-1 with TRBJ2-3; tentatively, D is TRBD1 (5 bases). In germline, CDR1 is WNHNN, CDR2 SYGVQD (reference sequence). Trimming stripped 6 bases from V and 1 base from J, with 8 bases between. This CDR3 region has 13 residues. Here the CDR3 DNA reads TGCGCCAGCAGCGAAGGGGGCACAGATACGCAGTATTTT. Protein product: CASSEGGTDTQYF.

J is TRBJ1-2 and V is TRBV5-5; 7 bases align to TRBD1. The CDR3 is 14 amino acids. Germline-derived CDR1 and CDR2 are SGHKS and YYEKEE (reference sequence). V lost 7 bases to trimming and J lost 0 bases; unmatched junction nucleotides: 6. The CDR3 sequence: CASLGGQTNYGYTF. For the CDR3, the DNA is TGTGCCAGCCTGGGGGGACAGACTAACTATGGCTACACCTTC.

The rearrangement links TRBV4-2 to TRBJ2-6; D perhaps matches TRBD1 (6 bases). V lost 1 base to trimming and J lost 0 bases, with 13 bases between them. In germline, CDR1 is LGHNA, CDR2 YNFKEQ. This CDR3 comprises 18 residues. CDR3 amino acids: CASSQVVRGLSGANVLTF. In DNA form, the CDR3 reads TGTGCCAGCAGCCAAGTTGTCAGGGGCCTCTCTGGGGCCAACGTCCTGACTTTC.